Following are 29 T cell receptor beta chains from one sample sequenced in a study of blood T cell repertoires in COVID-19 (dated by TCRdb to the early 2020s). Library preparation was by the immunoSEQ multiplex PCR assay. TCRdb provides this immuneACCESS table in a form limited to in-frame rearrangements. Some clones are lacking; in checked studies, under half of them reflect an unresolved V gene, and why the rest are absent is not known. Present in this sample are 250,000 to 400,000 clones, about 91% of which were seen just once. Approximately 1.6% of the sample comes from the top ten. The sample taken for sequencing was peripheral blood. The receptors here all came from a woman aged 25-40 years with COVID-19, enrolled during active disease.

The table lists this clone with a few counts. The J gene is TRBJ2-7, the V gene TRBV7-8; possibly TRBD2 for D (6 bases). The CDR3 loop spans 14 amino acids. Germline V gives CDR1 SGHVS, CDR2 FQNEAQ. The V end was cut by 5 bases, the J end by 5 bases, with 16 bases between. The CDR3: CASSLPGGRDEQYF. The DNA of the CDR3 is TGTGCCAGCAGCCTACCCGGAGGGCGGGACGAGCAGTACTTC.

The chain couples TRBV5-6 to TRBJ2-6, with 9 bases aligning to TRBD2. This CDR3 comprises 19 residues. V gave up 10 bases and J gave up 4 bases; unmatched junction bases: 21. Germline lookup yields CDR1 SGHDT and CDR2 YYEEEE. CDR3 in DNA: TGTGCCCGCCGCGGGGCACTCGCGGGGGGGCCCACCGGGGCCAACGTCCTGACTTTC. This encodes CARRGALAGGPTGANVLTF.

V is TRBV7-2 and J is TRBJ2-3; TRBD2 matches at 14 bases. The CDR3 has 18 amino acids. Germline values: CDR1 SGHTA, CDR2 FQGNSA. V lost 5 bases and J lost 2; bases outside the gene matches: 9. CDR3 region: CASSTESGLAGVTDTQYF. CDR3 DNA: TGTGCCAGCAGCACCGAATCGGGACTAGCGGGGGTCACAGATACGCAGTATTTT.

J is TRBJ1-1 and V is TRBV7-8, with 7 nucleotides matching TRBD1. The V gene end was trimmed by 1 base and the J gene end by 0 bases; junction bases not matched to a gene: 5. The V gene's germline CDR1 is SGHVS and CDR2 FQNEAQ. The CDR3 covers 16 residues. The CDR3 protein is CASSLVPGGMNTEAFF. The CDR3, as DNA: TGTGCCAGCAGCTTAGTGCCAGGGGGGATGAACACTGAAGCTTTCTTT. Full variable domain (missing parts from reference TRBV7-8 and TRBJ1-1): GAGVSQSPRYKVAKRGQDVALRCDPISGHVSLFWYQQALGQGPEFLTYFQNEAQLDKSGLPSDRFFAERPEGSVSTLKIQRTQQEDSAVYLCASSLVPGGMNTEAFFGQGTRLTVV.

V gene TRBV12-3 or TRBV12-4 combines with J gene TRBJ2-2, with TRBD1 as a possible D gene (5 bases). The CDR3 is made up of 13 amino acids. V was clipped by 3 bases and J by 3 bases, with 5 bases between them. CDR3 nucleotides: TGTGCCAGCAGTTTCAGGGACACCGGGGAGCTGTTTTTT. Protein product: CASSFRDTGELFF.

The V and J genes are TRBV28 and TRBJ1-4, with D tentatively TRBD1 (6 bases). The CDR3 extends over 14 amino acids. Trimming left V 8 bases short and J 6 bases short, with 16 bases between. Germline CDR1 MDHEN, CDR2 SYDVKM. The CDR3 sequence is CASGIPAGDEKLFF. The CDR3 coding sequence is TGTGCCAGCGGAATTCCCGCAGGGGATGAAAAACTGTTTTTT.

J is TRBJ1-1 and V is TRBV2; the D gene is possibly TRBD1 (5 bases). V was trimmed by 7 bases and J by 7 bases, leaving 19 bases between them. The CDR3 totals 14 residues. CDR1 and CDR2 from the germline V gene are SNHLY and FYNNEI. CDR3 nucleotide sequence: TGTGCCAGCACCGAGTCGGGGGTCTTGAGTGAAGCTTTCTTT. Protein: CASTESGVLSEAFF.

This CDR3 is CASSVGQGPGNTIYF. The CDR3 DNA reads as TGTGCCAGCAGTGTAGGACAGGGCCCAGGAAACACCATATATTTT. The rearrangement joins TRBV25-1 to TRBJ1-3; 8 positions match TRBD1. V lost 4 bases to trimming and J lost 4 bases; unmatched junction nucleotides: 6. Germline CDR1 is MGHDK and CDR2 is SYGVNS. The CDR3 covers 15 residues.

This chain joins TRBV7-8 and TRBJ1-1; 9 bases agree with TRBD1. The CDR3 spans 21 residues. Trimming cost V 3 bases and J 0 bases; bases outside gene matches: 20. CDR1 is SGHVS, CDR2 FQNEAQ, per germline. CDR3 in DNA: TGTGCCAGCAGCTTCTCATCCCAAATTATCCCGGGACAGGGACTGAACACTGAAGCTTTCTTT. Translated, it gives CASSFSSQIIPGQGLNTEAFF.

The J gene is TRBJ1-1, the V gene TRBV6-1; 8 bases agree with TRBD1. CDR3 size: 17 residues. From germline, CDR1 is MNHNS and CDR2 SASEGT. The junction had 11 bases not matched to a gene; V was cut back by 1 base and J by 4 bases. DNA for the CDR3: TGTGCCAGCAGTGAAGGGGTGGCAGGGGGCGCGTTCACTGAAGCTTTCTTT. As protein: CASSEGVAGGAFTEAFF.

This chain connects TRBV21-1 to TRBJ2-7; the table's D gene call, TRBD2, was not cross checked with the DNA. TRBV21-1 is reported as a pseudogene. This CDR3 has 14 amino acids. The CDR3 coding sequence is TGTGCCAGCAGCAAAACGGAGAGCTCCTACGAGCAGTACGTC. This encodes CASSKTESSYEQYV.

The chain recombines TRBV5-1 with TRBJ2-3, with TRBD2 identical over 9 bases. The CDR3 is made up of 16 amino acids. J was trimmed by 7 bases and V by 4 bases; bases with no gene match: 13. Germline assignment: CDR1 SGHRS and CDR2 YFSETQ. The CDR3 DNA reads TGCGCCAGCAGCCCGGCCCCAGCGGGGGGCATCAATACGCAGTATTTT. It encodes CASSPAPAGGINTQYF. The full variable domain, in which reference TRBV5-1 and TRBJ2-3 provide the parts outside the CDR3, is KAGVTQTPRYLIKTRGQQVTLSCSPISGHRSVSWYQQTPGQGLQFLFEYFSETQRNKGNFPGRFSGRQFSNSRSEMNVSTLELGDSALYLCASSPAPAGGINTQYFGPGTRLTVL.

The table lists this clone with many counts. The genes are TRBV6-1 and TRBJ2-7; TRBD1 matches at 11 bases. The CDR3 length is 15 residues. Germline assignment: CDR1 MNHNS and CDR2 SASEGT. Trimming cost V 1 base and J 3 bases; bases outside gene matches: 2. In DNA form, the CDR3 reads TGTGCCAGCAGTGAAGTAGGGACAGGGGGCTACGAGCAGTACTTC. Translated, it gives CASSEVGTGGYEQYF.

The CDR3 DNA reads TGCGCCAGCAGCCCTCCCGGCACGGGGCAGCCCCAGCATTTT. Encoded protein: CASSPPGTGQPQHF. The chain carries TRBV4-1 and TRBJ1-5; D unresolved. The CDR3 length is 14 residues. Trimming removed 4 bases from V and 7 bases from J, with 14 bases in between. The germline V gene encodes CDR1 MGHRA and CDR2 YSYEKL.

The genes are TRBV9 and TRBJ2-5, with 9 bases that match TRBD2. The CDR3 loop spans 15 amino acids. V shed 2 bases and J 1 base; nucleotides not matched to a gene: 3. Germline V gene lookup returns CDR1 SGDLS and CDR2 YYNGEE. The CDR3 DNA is TGTGCCAGCAGCGTGGGACTAGCCTTCCAAGAGACCCAGTACTTC. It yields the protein CASSVGLAFQETQYF.

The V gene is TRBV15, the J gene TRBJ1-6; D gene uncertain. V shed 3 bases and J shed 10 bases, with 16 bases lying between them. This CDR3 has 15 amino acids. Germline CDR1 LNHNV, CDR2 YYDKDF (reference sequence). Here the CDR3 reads CATSSARPIGSPLHF. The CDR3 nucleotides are TGTGCCACCAGCAGTGCGAGGCCTATTGGGTCACCCCTCCACTTT.

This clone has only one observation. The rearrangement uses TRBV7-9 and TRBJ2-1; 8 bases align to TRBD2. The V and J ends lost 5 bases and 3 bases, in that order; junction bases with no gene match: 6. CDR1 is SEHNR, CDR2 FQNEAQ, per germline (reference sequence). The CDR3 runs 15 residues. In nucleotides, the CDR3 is TGTGCCAGCAGCCCGGGAGGGGGGGTCTACAATGAGCAGTTCTTC. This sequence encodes CASSPGGGVYNEQFF.

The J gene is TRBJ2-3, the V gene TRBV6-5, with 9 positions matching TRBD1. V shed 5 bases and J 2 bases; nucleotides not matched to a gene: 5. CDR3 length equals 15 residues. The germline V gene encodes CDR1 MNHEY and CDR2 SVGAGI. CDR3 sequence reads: CASSKTGGLTDTQYF. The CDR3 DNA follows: TGTGCCAGCAGTAAAACAGGGGGCCTCACAGATACGCAGTATTTT.

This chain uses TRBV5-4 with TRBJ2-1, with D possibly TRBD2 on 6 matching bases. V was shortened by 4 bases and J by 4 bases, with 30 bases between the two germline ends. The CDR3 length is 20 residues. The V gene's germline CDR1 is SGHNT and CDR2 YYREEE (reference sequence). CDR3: CASSDKRGGRVAGYYNEQFF. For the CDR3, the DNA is TGTGCCAGCAGCGATAAAAGGGGAGGAAGGGTGGCGGGGTATTACAATGAGCAGTTCTTC.

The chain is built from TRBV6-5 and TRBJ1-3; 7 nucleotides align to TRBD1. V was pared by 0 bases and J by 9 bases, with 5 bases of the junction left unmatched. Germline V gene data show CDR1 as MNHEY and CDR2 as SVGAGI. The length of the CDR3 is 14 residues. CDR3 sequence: CASSYSSGDSTIYF. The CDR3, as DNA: TGTGCCAGCAGTTACTCGTCCGGGGACAGCACCATATATTTT.

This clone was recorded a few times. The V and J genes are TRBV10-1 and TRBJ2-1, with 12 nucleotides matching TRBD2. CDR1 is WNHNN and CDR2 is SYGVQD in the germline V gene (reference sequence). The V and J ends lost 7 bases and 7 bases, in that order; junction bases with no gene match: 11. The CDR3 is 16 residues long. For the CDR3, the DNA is TGCGCCAGCACCGGGGCTAGCGGGGGGGCTTGGAATGAGCAGTTCTTC. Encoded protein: CASTGASGGAWNEQFF.

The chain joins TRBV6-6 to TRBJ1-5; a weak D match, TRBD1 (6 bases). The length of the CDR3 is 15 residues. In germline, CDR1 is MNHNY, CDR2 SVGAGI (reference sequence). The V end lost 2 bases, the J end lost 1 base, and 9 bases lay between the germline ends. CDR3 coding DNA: TGTGCCAGCAGTTACGCAGGGGCCAGCAATCAGCCCCAGCATTTT. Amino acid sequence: CASSYAGASNQPQHF.

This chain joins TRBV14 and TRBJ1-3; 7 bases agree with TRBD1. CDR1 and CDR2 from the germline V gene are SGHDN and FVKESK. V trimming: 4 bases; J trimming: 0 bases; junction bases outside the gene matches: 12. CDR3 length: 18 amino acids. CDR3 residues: CASSPPGGSVYSGNTIYF. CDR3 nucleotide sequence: TGTGCCAGCAGCCCCCCAGGGGGGTCGGTTTACTCTGGAAACACCATATATTTT.

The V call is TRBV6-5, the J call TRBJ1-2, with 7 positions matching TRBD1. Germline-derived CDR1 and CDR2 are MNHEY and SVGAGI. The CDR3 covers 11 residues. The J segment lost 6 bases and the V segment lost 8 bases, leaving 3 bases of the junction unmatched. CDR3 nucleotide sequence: TGTGCCAGCCAGGGGGGCCATGGCTACACCTTC. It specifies CASQGGHGYTF.

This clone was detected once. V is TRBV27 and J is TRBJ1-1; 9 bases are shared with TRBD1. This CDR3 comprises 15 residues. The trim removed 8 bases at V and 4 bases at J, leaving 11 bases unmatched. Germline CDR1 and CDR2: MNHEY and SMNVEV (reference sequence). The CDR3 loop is CASLDRGTLGTEAFF. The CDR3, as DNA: TGTGCCAGCCTCGACAGGGGGACCTTGGGCACTGAAGCTTTCTTT.

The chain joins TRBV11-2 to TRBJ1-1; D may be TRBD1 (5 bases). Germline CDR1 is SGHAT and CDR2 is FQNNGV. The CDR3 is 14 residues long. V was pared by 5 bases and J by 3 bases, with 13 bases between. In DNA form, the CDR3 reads TGTGCCAGCAGCATGACGACAGCCTACACTGAAGCTTTCTTT. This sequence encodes CASSMTTAYTEAFF.

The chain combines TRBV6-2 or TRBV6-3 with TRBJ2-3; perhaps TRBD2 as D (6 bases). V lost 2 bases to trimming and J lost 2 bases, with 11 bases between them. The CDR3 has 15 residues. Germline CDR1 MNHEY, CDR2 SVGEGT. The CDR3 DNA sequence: TGTGCCAGCAGTTACGGAGGGAGCCCCACAGATACGCAGTATTTT. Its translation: CASSYGGSPTDTQYF.

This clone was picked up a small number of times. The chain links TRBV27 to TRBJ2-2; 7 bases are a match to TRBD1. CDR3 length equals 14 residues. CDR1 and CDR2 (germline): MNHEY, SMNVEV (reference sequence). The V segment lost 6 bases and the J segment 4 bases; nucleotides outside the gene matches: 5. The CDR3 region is CASSRQGSTGELFF. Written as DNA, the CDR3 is TGTGCCAGCAGCAGACAGGGTTCCACCGGGGAGCTGTTTTTT.

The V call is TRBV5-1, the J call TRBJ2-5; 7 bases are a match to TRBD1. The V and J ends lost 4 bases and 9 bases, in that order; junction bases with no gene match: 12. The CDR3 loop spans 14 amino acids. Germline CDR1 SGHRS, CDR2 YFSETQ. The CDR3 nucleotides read TGCGCCAGCAGCCTTTGGGGACAGAGGGAGTCCCAGTACTTC. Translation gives CASSLWGQRESQYF.